The count of the clone carrying this T cell receptor (beta chain) is one. The antigen remains undetermined. CDR1 and CDR2 (germline): SGHTA, FQGNSA. This CDR3 is 15 amino acids long. V dropped 3 bases and J dropped 1; count of bases not matched to a gene: 4. Treatment: oral pan-JAK inhibitor, 5-10 mg twice daily. This record belongs to a study of CD8+ T cells in alopecia areata. Overall study: Treated patients were given oral tofacitinib, which was dosed at 5 to 10 mg twice daily. Tofacitinib dosing lasted 6 to 18 months, which was then followed by 6 months off drug. Study-wide results and caveats: Tofacitinib significantly decreased scalp clonality and expanded CD8+ clones among top 100. How baseline CD8+ expansion relates to response remains uncertain (there was one nonresponder).

Sequencing templates came from extracted RNA that was reverse transcribed into cDNA. Libraries were prepared by immunoSEQ multiplex PCR; TCRdb keeps only in-frame clonotypes and omits some of them. The table lists more than 200,000 clones, approximately 40% of them singletons, with roughly 2.8% in the top ten. The rearrangement uses TRBV7-2 and TRBJ1-1; 8 nucleotides align to TRBD1. The clonotype comes from a human donor with alopecia areata. Here the sequenced sample was CD4+ T cells sorted from blood, taken at approximately week 36, from a patient treated with tofacitinib. CDR3 loop: CASSFTGTGNTEAFF. CDR3 nucleotide sequence: TGTGCCAGCAGCTTCACCGGGACAGGGAACACTGAAGCTTTCTTT.